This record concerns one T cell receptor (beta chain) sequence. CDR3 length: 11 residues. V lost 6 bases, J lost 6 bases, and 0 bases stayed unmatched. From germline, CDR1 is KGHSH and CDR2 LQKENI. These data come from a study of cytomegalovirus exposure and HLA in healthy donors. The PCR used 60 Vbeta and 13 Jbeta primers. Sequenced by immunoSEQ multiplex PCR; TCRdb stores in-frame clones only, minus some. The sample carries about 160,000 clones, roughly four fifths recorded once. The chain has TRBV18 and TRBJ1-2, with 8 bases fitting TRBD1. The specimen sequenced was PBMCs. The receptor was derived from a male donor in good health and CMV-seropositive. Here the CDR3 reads CASSTGDGYTF. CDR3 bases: TGTGCCAGCTCGACAGGGGATGGCTACACCTTC.